This TCR beta chain was obtained from a study of blood T cell repertoires in COVID-19. About the research overall: The United States, Italy and Spain provided the acute and convalescent COVID-19 samples.

Clones were sequenced by immunoSEQ multiplex PCR, and TCRdb holds only the in-frame ones, with some missing. This table has about 130,000 clones, around three quarters appearing once. Germline V gene sequence: CDR1 SNHLY, CDR2 FYNNEI. Trimming removed 7 bases from V and 1 base from J; junction bases left unmatched: 6. This CDR3 contains 14 residues. The clonotype comes from a human donor in a cohort sampled during active COVID-19. The sample taken for sequencing was peripheral blood. The chain links TRBV2 to TRBJ1-1, with 7 positions matching TRBD1. The CDR3: CASIVDRENTEAFF. DNA of the CDR3: TGTGCCAGCATCGTCGACAGGGAGAACACTGAAGCTTTCTTT. The whole variable domain, filled in from reference TRBV2 and TRBJ1-1, reads EPEVTQTPSHQVTQMGQEVILRCVPISNHLYFYWYRQILGQKVEFLVSFYNNEISEKSEIFDDQFSVERPDGSNFTLKIRSTKLEDSAMYFCASIVDRENTEAFFGQGTRLTVV.